Below are 13 T cell receptor beta chains sequenced from a single sample in a study of blood T cell repertoires in COVID-19. Profiling relied on immunoSEQ multiplex PCR, and the TCRdb table lists in-frame clones only, not all of them. Here the sample spans approximately 300,000 clones, roughly 90% being singletons. The sequencing sample was made of peripheral blood. The receptors originated from a man younger than 35 who had recovered from COVID-19.

CDR3 nucleotide sequence: TGTGCCAGCAGCCAAGGTCCAGGGGGAAATTCACCCCTCCACTTT. It codes for CASSQGPGGNSPLHF. The rearrangement links TRBV3-1 (or the pseudogene TRBV3-2) to TRBJ1-6, with TRBD1 matching over 7 bases. With 1 base clipped from V and 7 bases from J, the junction kept 4 bases outside the gene matches. This CDR3 has 15 residues. CDR1 and CDR2 from the germline V gene are LGHDT and YNNKEL (reference sequence).

This chain connects TRBV11-2 to TRBJ2-7; maybe TRBD2 (5 bases). V lost 4 bases and J lost 4, with 5 bases in between. The CDR3 has 11 residues. CDR1 and CDR2 (germline): SGHAT, FQNNGV. The CDR3 DNA reads TGTGCCAGCAGCTCGGGATACGAGCAGTACTTC. Amino acid sequence: CASSSGYEQYF.

About this clone itself: Other nucleotide sequences from this sample produce the same CDR3. The V gene is TRBV10-3, the J gene TRBJ1-2; a weak D match, TRBD1 (5 bases). Germline V gene lookup returns CDR1 ENHRY and CDR2 SYGVKD. V was cut by 3 bases and J by 6 bases, with 14 bases left in between. This CDR3 has 14 residues. This CDR3 reads CAISESSGGDGYTF. The CDR3 DNA sequence: TGTGCCATCAGTGAAAGCTCAGGAGGGGATGGCTACACCTTC.

This clone showed up just a few times. V and J are TRBV6-6 and TRBJ1-6; D might be TRBD1 (5 bases). Germline CDR1 MNHNY, CDR2 SVGAGI (reference sequence). V was shortened by 7 bases and J by 9 bases, with 10 bases between the two germline ends. CDR3 length equals 12 residues. As DNA, the CDR3 is TGTGCCAGCACCCCCGGGGGTTCACCCCTCCACTTT. Protein sequence: CASTPGGSPLHF.

This chain links TRBV5-1 with TRBJ1-2; D is possibly TRBD1 (6 bases). The CDR3 extends over 15 amino acids. V lost 6 bases, J lost 5 bases, and 20 bases lay in between. Germline CDR1 is SGHRS and CDR2 is YFSETQ. CDR3 sequence (DNA): TGCGCCAGCAAAGAGGGGGACGGCCGGATTTATGGCTACACCTTC. This encodes CASKEGDGRIYGYTF.

The V and J genes are TRBV6-5 and TRBJ1-6; the D is unclear. This CDR3 is 15 amino acids long. Germline V CDR1 and CDR2: MNHEY, SVGAGI. Trimming stripped 2 bases from V and 7 bases from J, with 12 bases between. CDR3 nucleotide sequence: TGTGCCAGCAGTTACAATACAGTCGACAATTCACCCCTCCACTTT. Its translation: CASSYNTVDNSPLHF.

The chain joins TRBV7-2 to TRBJ2-2, with D possibly being TRBD1 (5 bases). Germline CDR1 and CDR2: SGHTA and FQGNSA. The ends were cut back, 1 base at V and 2 bases at J, with 5 bases in the middle. The CDR3 is made up of 14 amino acids. CDR3 coding DNA: TGTGCCAGCAGCTTAGGGGGCAACACCGGGGAGCTGTTTTTT. Translated: CASSLGGNTGELFF.

This chain links TRBV10-2 with TRBJ1-2, with D possibly matching TRBD1 (5 bases). The V end lost 2 bases, the J end lost 6 bases, and 10 bases lay between the germline ends. Germline CDR1 is WSHSY and CDR2 is SAAADI. This CDR3 is 13 amino acids long. The CDR3: CASSEQPGNGYTF. Written as DNA, the CDR3 is TGCGCCAGCAGTGAGCAGCCAGGGAATGGCTACACCTTC.

The J gene is TRBJ2-7, the V gene TRBV29-1; 9 bases map to TRBD2. The CDR3 extends over 16 amino acids. Per the germline V gene, CDR1 is SQVTM and CDR2 is ANQGSEA. The junction had 12 bases not matched to a gene; V was cut back by 5 bases and J by 1 base. The CDR3, as DNA: TGCAGCGTTCTTTATTGGACTAGCGTCCCTTCCTACGAGCAGTACTTC. Its protein product is CSVLYWTSVPSYEQYF.

The chain is built from TRBV6-5 and TRBJ1-1; D perhaps matches TRBD1 (5 bases). CDR1 MNHEY and CDR2 SVGAGI come from the germline V gene. The V gene lost 7 bases and the J gene lost 2 bases, with 17 bases spanning the gap. The CDR3 has 15 amino acids. The CDR3 loop reads CASTEGFRVNTEAFF. The DNA of the CDR3 is TGTGCCAGCACCGAAGGTTTCAGGGTAAACACTGAAGCTTTCTTT.

The chain couples TRBV6-4 to TRBJ1-2; D is perhaps TRBD1 (6 bases). The V end lost 7 bases, the J end lost 1 base, and 16 bases lay between the germline ends. This CDR3 has 15 amino acids. Germline V gene lookup returns CDR1 MRHNA and CDR2 SNTAGT. The CDR3 loop reads CASNLPGQINYGYTF. CDR3 DNA: TGTGCCAGCAACTTACCGGGACAAATTAACTATGGCTACACCTTC.

This chain uses TRBV9 with TRBJ2-3, with 8 bases aligning to TRBD1. CDR3 length: 16 amino acids. The germline V gene has CDR1 SGDLS and CDR2 YYNGEE. The V gene end was trimmed by 3 bases and the J gene end by 3 bases; junction bases not matched to a gene: 9. The CDR3 loop reads CASSARTGIPTDTQYF. CDR3 bases: TGTGCCAGCAGCGCCCGGACAGGGATCCCTACAGATACGCAGTATTTT.

This chain connects TRBV7-2 to TRBJ2-7; D might be TRBD1 (5 bases). Trimming left V 1 base short and J 2 bases short, with 12 bases between. The germline V gene has CDR1 SGHTA and CDR2 FQGNSA. This CDR3 contains 15 residues. CDR3 loop: CASSLVGAGPYEQYF. In DNA form, the CDR3 reads TGTGCCAGCAGCTTAGTAGGGGCAGGCCCCTACGAGCAGTACTTC.